Listed below are T cell receptor beta chains from one sample, sequenced in a study of immune heterogeneity within non-small cell lung tumors. TCRdb redid the calling of the multiplex PCR reads with MiXCR, one entry per CDR3 protein. The sample lists roughly 13,000 distinct CDR3 sequences; around a fifth were seen once. Input material: lung tumor tissue. The receptor source for this set is a man aged 55-75 years with non-small cell lung cancer. CDR3s include the opening cysteine and the closing phenylalanine or tryptophan.

V: TRBV6-1
J: TRBJ2-1
CDR3: CASRYGQRLGSYNEQFF

V: TRBV27
J: TRBJ1-2
CDR3: CASSLVGQGALYGYTF

V: TRBV20-1
J: TRBJ2-7
CDR3: CSARRSYEQYF

V: TRBV28
J: TRBJ1-1
CDR3: CASSSPGLVSEAFF

V: TRBV19
J: TRBJ2-7
CDR3: CASSIDSGRYEQYF

V: TRBV5-1
J: TRBJ2-2
CDR3: CASSPIPGLAGGIPGELFF

V: TRBV7-9
J: TRBJ1-4
CDR3: CASSESPTATNEKLFF

V: TRBV11-2
J: TRBJ2-7
CDR3: CASSPPGTSGLWNEQYF

V: TRBV10-1
J: TRBJ2-1
CDR3: CASSEGGRSYNEQFF

V: TRBV29-1
J: TRBJ2-1
CDR3: CSVEKDLGSNNEQFF

V: TRBV28
J: TRBJ2-7
CDR3: CASSRPGTSGRVGPGYEQYF

V: TRBV3-1
J: TRBJ2-1
CDR3: CASSQLSGGYNEQFF

V: TRBV25-1
J: TRBJ1-1
CDR3: CASSKEGQGAEAFF

V: TRBV11-3
J: TRBJ2-5
CDR3: CASSLGGTQYF

V: TRBV5-1
J: TRBJ2-7
CDR3: CASSFSQGAGEQYF

V: TRBV27
J: TRBJ2-1
CDR3: CASSFPGWRNEQFF

V: TRBV2
J: TRBJ2-7
CDR3: CASSHRQSSYEQYF

V: TRBV2
J: TRBJ1-6
CDR3: CASIGTVNSPLHF

V: TRBV5-1
J: TRBJ1-2
CDR3: CASSPGTGNYGYTF

V: TRBV5-5
J: TRBJ2-7
CDR3: CASSSPGQEYEQYF

V: TRBV4-1
J: TRBJ1-1
CDR3: CASSVDRGKTEAFF

V: TRBV5-1
J: TRBJ1-6
CDR3: CASSLVSVYNSPLHF

V: TRBV6-2/TRBV6-3
J: TRBJ2-1
CDR3: CAISYLTSYNEQFF

V: TRBV9
J: TRBJ2-2
CDR3: CASSVVLAANTGELFF

V: TRBV30
J: TRBJ1-2
CDR3: CAWSAPGGSGYGYTF

V: TRBV7-9
J: TRBJ1-1
CDR3: CASSTGTAQNTEAFF

V: TRBV5-1
J: TRBJ2-1
CDR3: CASSQTFGNEQFF

V: TRBV30
J: TRBJ2-3
CDR3: CAWSAPGGSTDTQYF

V: TRBV7-3
J: TRBJ2-7
CDR3: CASSLAVAGANEQYF

V: TRBV7-3
J: TRBJ2-3
CDR3: CASSLAGTSTDTQYF

V: TRBV19
J: TRBJ2-6
CDR3: CASSMLRGGVLTF

V: TRBV20-1
J: TRBJ2-7
CDR3: CSARFGYEQYF

V: TRBV30
J: TRBJ2-5
CDR3: CAWSVHQETQYF

V: TRBV5-1
J: TRBJ1-6
CDR3: CASSFARHSPLHF

V: TRBV24-1
J: TRBJ2-7
CDR3: CATSEPGRSYGQYF

V: TRBV3-1
J: TRBJ2-1
CDR3: CASSQDPGTSGSFYNEQFF

V: TRBV11-3
J: TRBJ2-1
CDR3: CASSLGQIAGGINEQFF

V: TRBV19
J: TRBJ2-7
CDR3: CASSQWSSGRKKNEQYF

V: TRBV24-1
J: TRBJ2-3
CDR3: CATSAPGLSSTDTQYF

V: TRBV5-1
J: TRBJ2-7
CDR3: CASSSLGRDEQYF

V: TRBV6-1
J: TRBJ1-1
CDR3: CASRMSEAAEAFF

V: TRBV9
J: TRBJ2-7
CDR3: CASSVGTGTEQYF

V: TRBV7-9
J: TRBJ2-7
CDR3: CASSYSSGRSYEQYF

V: TRBV6-5
J: TRBJ1-1
CDR3: CASSYGRKSNTEAFF

V: TRBV5-1
J: TRBJ1-2
CDR3: CASSLDGKGYTF

V: TRBV28
J: TRBJ1-5
CDR3: CASSSRRLPQHF

V: TRBV12-3/TRBV12-4
J: TRBJ2-2
CDR3: CASSELSGELFF

V: TRBV29-1
J: TRBJ2-2
CDR3: CSVEDSGGKNTGELFF

V: TRBV29-1
J: TRBJ2-5
CDR3: CSVSRPNTKETQYF

V: TRBV27
J: TRBJ1-6
CDR3: CASSFRSRVRNSPLHF

V: TRBV7-3
J: TRBJ2-2
CDR3: CASSRQTGTTGELFF

V: TRBV6-1
J: TRBJ1-1
CDR3: CASRHPGYDTEAFF